A selection of T cell receptor beta chains follows, all from one sample in a study of blood T cells in healthy people across ages. From the 5' RACE reads, TCRdb called clonotypes with MiXCR, one entry per CDR3 protein. The sample holds about 930,000 distinct CDR3 sequences, just under 30% seen once. The sample was also reused in another study, on T cells of mothers and their children.

Sequencing was done on a sample of blood. All receptors come from a woman in her 40s in good health. The CDR3 runs from the conserved cysteine through the conserved F or W. D genes are given only for firm matches. The size entry is marked missing in some rows and otherwise reads once, few, many or a size class.

TRBV24-1,-,-,TRBJ1-5,CATSDQTGNSNQPQHF,TGTGCCACCAGTGATCAGACAGGAAATAGCAATCAGCCCCAGCATTTT
TRBV20-1,-,many,TRBJ1-2,CSARNRDYGYTF,TGCAGTGCTAGAAACAGGGACTATGGCTACACCTTC
TRBV28,-,many,TRBJ2-7,CASSLNPRGPYEQYF,TGTGCCAGCAGTTTAAACCCTCGGGGACCCTACGAGCAGTACTTC
TRBV6-6,-,-,TRBJ1-1,CASRPQQISNTEAFF,TGTGCCAGCAGACCCCAGCAGATTTCGAACACTGAAGCTTTCTTT
TRBV29-1,-,few,TRBJ2-7,CSAMDVDSYEQYF,TGCAGCGCTATGGACGTTGACTCCTACGAGCAGTACTTC
TRBV19,TRBD1,few,TRBJ2-5,CASTPRGGRETQYF,TGTGCCAGTACCCCTCGAGGGGGCCGGGAGACCCAGTACTTC
TRBV12-3/TRBV12-4,TRBD2,few,TRBJ2-1,CASSLAGGDNEQFF,TGTGCCAGCAGTTTAGCGGGGGGGGACAATGAGCAGTTCTTC
TRBV28,TRBD2,few,TRBJ2-7,CASNNRGVDEQYF,TGTGCCAGCAACAATCGGGGGGTAGACGAGCAGTACTTC
TRBV29-1,-,many,TRBJ1-5,CSVKTGSGQPQHF,TGCAGCGTGAAAACAGGGTCGGGTCAGCCCCAGCATTTT
TRBV4-3,-,many,TRBJ2-3,CASSQEGTLGGSDTQYF,TGCGCCAGCAGCCAAGAGGGCACTTTGGGCGGCTCAGATACGCAGTATTTT
TRBV27,-,-,TRBJ2-3,CASSFLTDATQYF,TGTGCCAGCAGTTTTCTGACGGATGCAACGCAGTATTTT
TRBV7-9,-,many,TRBJ2-6,CASSPLGEKTNVLTF,TGTGCCAGCAGCCCGTTAGGGGAGAAGACCAACGTCCTGACTTTC
TRBV15,-,many,TRBJ1-6,CATSRGAVSPLHF,TGTGCCACCAGCAGAGGTGCAGTTTCACCCCTCCACTTT
TRBV12-3/TRBV12-4,-,-,TRBJ1-1,CASSGRTVIYTEAFF,TGTGCCAGCAGTGGGCGGACAGTGATATACACTGAAGCTTTCTTT
TRBV28,-,few,TRBJ1-1,CASSLGGGRHTEAFF,TGTGCCAGCAGTTTGGGAGGGGGGCGACACACTGAAGCTTTCTTT